These 20 T cell receptor beta chains originate from one sample sequenced in a study of T cell responses to AZD1222 COVID-19 vaccine. The protocol was immunoSEQ multiplex PCR, while the TCRdb copy is restricted to in-frame clones and leaves out a portion. The sample comprises more than 95,000 clones, roughly 85% of which are singletons, and roughly 3.8% rests with the top ten. The source was peripheral blood, collected on day 0 of MenACWY control vaccination. These receptors were collected from an adult in good health.

This clone was detected only once. The chain carries TRBV5-6 and TRBJ2-3; 7 positions agree with TRBD1. The CDR3 sequence is 15 residues long. Trimming cost V 5 bases and J 3 bases; bases outside gene matches: 9. Per germline, CDR1 SGHDT and CDR2 YYEEEE. CDR3 nucleotides: TGTGCCAGCAGTTTTGACAGGGTAGGGACAGATACGCAGTATTTT. It yields the protein CASSFDRVGTDTQYF. Full variable domain (outside the CDR3, taken from reference TRBV5-6 and TRBJ2-3): DAGVTQSPTHLIKTRGQQVTLRCSPKSGHDTVSWYQQALGQGPQFIFQYYEEEERQRGNFPDRFSGHQFPNYSSELNVNALLLGDSALYLCASSFDRVGTDTQYFGPGTRLTVL.

The chain recombines TRBV6-2 or TRBV6-3 with TRBJ1-5, with no clear D. The V gene's germline CDR1 is MNHEY and CDR2 SVGEGT. V dropped 6 bases and J dropped 10 bases, with 13 bases sitting between them. This CDR3 comprises 12 residues. The CDR3 DNA reads as TGTGCCAGCAGCCTTACGAAAGAACCCCAGCATTTT. Translated: CASSLTKEPQHF.

V and J are TRBV6-4 and TRBJ2-3; TRBD1 aligns across 11 bases. The germline V gene has CDR1 MRHNA and CDR2 SNTAGT. The CDR3 totals 15 residues. V trimming: 3 bases; J trimming: 4 bases; junction bases outside the gene matches: 3. The CDR3 bases are TGTGCCAGCAGTGAGAAGGGACAGGGGGCAGATACGCAGTATTTT. Translated: CASSEKGQGADTQYF.

This chain connects TRBV11-1 to TRBJ1-1, with unresolved D. Germline assignment: CDR1 SGHAT and CDR2 FQDESV (reference sequence). CDR3 length equals 13 residues. Trimming removed 2 bases at V and 2 bases at J, with 6 bases between. The DNA of the CDR3 is TGTGCCAGCAGCTTACAGTCTAACACTGAAGCTTTCTTT. The encoded protein is CASSLQSNTEAFF.

This chain joins TRBV2 and TRBJ1-2, with D maybe TRBD1 (5 bases). CDR1 SNHLY and CDR2 FYNNEI come from the germline V gene. V was cut by 6 bases and J by 2 bases, with 10 bases left in between. The CDR3 spans 13 residues. The DNA for the CDR3 is TGTGCCAGCAGCGGGGGGGAGAACTATGGCTACACCTTC. Its protein product is CASSGGENYGYTF.

The chain recombines TRBV27 with TRBJ2-1; TRBD2 matches 16 bases. The V segment lost 5 bases and the J segment 0 bases; nucleotides outside the gene matches: 10. The germline V gene has CDR1 MNHEY and CDR2 SMNVEV (reference sequence). There are 20 residues in the CDR3. The CDR3 protein is CASSTTGLAGGRSSYNEQFF. Written as DNA, the CDR3 is TGTGCCAGCAGTACCACGGGACTAGCGGGGGGGCGGAGCTCCTACAATGAGCAGTTCTTC.

This rearrangement joins TRBV10-3 to TRBJ1-5; D is undetermined. The germline V gene encodes CDR1 ENHRY and CDR2 SYGVKD. This CDR3 has 15 residues. Trimming removed 2 bases from V and 0 bases from J, with 8 bases in between. The CDR3 coding sequence is TGTGCCATCAGTGAGAGGGAGGGTAGCAATCAGCCCCAGCATTTT. Translation: CAISEREGSNQPQHF.

The chain couples TRBV30 to TRBJ1-1, with D unresolved. Trimming shortened V by 2 bases and J by 12 bases, and 16 bases separated the two germline ends. Germline-derived CDR1 and CDR2 are GTSNPN and SVGIG (reference sequence). This CDR3 comprises 12 residues. The CDR3 coding sequence is TGTGCCTGGAGTCCCCTCGGTGGCAAATCTTTCTTT. Protein: CAWSPLGGKSFF.

To note about this clone: One end of the junction does not line up with germline, which may come from a read error. V and J are TRBV7-2 and TRBJ1-6; no definite D call. The CDR3 consists of 16 residues. In germline, CDR1 is SGHTA, CDR2 FQGNSA. CDR3 sequence (DNA): TGTGCCAGCAGCCAAAGGATGGGTGCCTATGATTCACCCCTCCACTTT. Amino acid sequence: CASSQRMGAYDSPLHF.

The rearrangement joins TRBV6-2 or TRBV6-3 to TRBJ2-3; D possibly corresponds to TRBD2 (6 bases). Germline lookup yields CDR1 MNHEY and CDR2 SVGEGT. CDR3 length: 14 amino acids. Trimming stripped 2 bases from V and 1 base from J, with 7 bases between. The CDR3 nucleotides read TGTGCCAGCAGTTACGCTAGCGGCACAGATACGCAGTATTTT. This sequence encodes CASSYASGTDTQYF.

The chain has TRBV5-4 and TRBJ2-3; 12 bases are a match to TRBD2. This CDR3 spans 15 amino acids. After removal of 4 bases from V and 8 bases from J, the junction contained 8 bases not matched to a gene. Germline V lookup: CDR1 SGHNT, CDR2 YYREEE (reference sequence). The CDR3 loop is CASSVLAGGPGTQYF. In nucleotides, the CDR3 is TGTGCCAGCAGCGTTCTAGCGGGGGGGCCCGGTACGCAGTATTTT.

The V gene is TRBV5-1, the J gene TRBJ1-4; maybe TRBD1 (6 bases). The CDR3 extends over 14 amino acids. Germline V CDR1 and CDR2: SGHRS, YFSETQ. V was pared by 5 bases and J by 8 bases, with 16 bases between. CDR3 sequence reads: CASSWQGTEEKLFF. CDR3 DNA: TGCGCCAGCAGTTGGCAGGGGACGGAGGAAAAACTGTTTTTT.

J is TRBJ2-7 and V is TRBV21-1; the listed D gene, TRBD1, was not tested against the DNA. TRBV21-1 is shown as a pseudogene. The CDR3 spans 15 residues. CDR3 sequence (DNA): TGTGCCAGCAGCACCCAAGGACAGGGGACCTACGAGCAGTACTTC. Translation gives CASSTQGQGTYEQYF.

The CDR3 loop is CSASLSNTEAFF. The CDR3 region has the DNA TGCAGTGCTAGTCTCTCGAACACTGAAGCTTTCTTT. This sequence joins TRBV20-1 and TRBJ1-1; D remains unclear. Trimming stripped 3 bases from V and 1 base from J, with 6 bases between. The CDR3 loop spans 12 amino acids. CDR1 and CDR2 from the germline V gene are DFQATT and SNEGSKA (reference sequence).

The V gene is TRBV9, the J gene TRBJ1-2; possible D gene TRBD1, 5 bases. This CDR3 region has 15 residues. The V gene lost 4 bases and the J gene lost 4 bases, with 17 bases spanning the gap. Germline CDR1 is SGDLS and CDR2 is YYNGEE. The CDR3 is CASSPNQGPLYGYTF. In DNA, the CDR3 is TGTGCCAGCAGCCCTAACCAGGGCCCCCTCTATGGCTACACCTTC.

The chain carries TRBV9 and TRBJ2-1; TRBD2 aligns across 8 bases. CDR1 and CDR2 from the germline V gene are SGDLS and YYNGEE. V lost 3 bases and J lost 7; bases outside the gene matches: 9. The CDR3 totals 15 residues. CDR3 bases: TGTGCCAGCAGCGCGGGGGGGCCCCATGGGAATGAGCAGTTCTTC. As protein: CASSAGGPHGNEQFF. Full variable domain (remainder filled in from reference TRBV9 and TRBJ2-1): DSGVTQTPKHLITATGQRVTLRCSPRSGDLSVYWYQQSLDQGLQFLIQYYNGEERAKGNILERFSAQQFPDLHSELNLSSLELGDSALYFCASSAGGPHGNEQFFGPGTRLTVL.

This sequence joins TRBV7-2 and TRBJ1-1; D not resolved. The CDR3 covers 13 residues. The V end lost 3 bases, the J end lost 1 base, and 6 bases lay between the germline ends. CDR1 is SGHTA and CDR2 is FQGNSA in the germline V gene. The CDR3 here is CASSFSPNTEAFF. The CDR3 DNA sequence: TGTGCCAGCAGCTTTTCTCCGAACACTGAAGCTTTCTTT.

This clone was found a few times. The chain employs TRBV7-3 and TRBJ1-1, with TRBD1 identical over 10 bases. The CDR3 covers 14 residues. The trim removed 5 bases at V and 6 bases at J, leaving 6 bases unmatched. Germline loops: CDR1 SGHTA, CDR2 FQGTGA. The CDR3 sequence: CASSPTGGRSEAFF. DNA of the CDR3: TGTGCCAGCAGCCCGACAGGGGGCCGTTCTGAAGCTTTCTTT.

This chain connects TRBV7-6 to TRBJ2-5; 10 bases match TRBD2. The germline V gene encodes CDR1 SGHVS and CDR2 FNYEAQ. J was trimmed by 5 bases and V by 5 bases; bases with no gene match: 8. CDR3 size: 15 residues. Written as DNA, the CDR3 is TGTGCCAGCAGCCGAGAAGCGGGGGGGCGGGAGACCCAGTACTTC. It encodes CASSREAGGRETQYF.

The chain carries TRBV7-2 and TRBJ1-3; no clear D gene. Trimming shortened V by 2 bases and J by 4 bases, and 6 bases separated the two germline ends. This CDR3 has 13 residues. Germline CDR1 and CDR2: SGHTA and FQGNSA. The CDR3 is CASSLNQGNTIYF. CDR3 sequence (DNA): TGTGCCAGCAGCTTAAATCAAGGAAACACCATATATTTT.